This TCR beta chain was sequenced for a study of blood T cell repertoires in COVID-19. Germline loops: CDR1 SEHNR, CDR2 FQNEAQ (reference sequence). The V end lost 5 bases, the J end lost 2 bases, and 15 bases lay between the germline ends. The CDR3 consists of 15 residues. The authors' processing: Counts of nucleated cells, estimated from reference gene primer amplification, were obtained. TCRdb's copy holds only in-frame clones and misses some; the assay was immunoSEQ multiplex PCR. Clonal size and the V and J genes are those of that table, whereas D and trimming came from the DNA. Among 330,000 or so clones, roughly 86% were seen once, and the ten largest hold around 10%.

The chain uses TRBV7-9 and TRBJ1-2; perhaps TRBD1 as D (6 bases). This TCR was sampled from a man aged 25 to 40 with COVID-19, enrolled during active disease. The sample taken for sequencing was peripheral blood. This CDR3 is CASSLQWGPNYGYTF. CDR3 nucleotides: TGTGCCAGCAGCCTTCAGTGGGGGCCGAACTATGGCTACACCTTC.